One T cell receptor (beta chain) is described in this entry. What it binds is not known. This CDR3 contains 14 residues. CDR1 SNHLY and CDR2 FYNNEI come from the germline V gene. V shed 5 bases and J shed 6 bases, with 14 bases lying between them. Each CDR3 protein is one row after TCRdb ran MiXCR on the reads. This sample has 150,000 to 200,000 distinct CDR3 sequences, with about an eighth found just once. The sample belongs to a study of T cell repertoires in cytomegalovirus infection. Study-level background: An indication of both CMV infection and matching HLA type came from public TCR beta signatures.

The study's findings and limits: The ex vivo response was dominated by HLA-C-restricted CMV-specific TCR beta clonotypes. Frequencies of public TCR beta families were cumulated, and this identified carriers of CMV plus the relevant HLA.

The specimen was PBMCs. The sequence was collected from a human donor in good health (CMV status not recorded). Some clones in this sample may be carry-over from other donors' samples. The genes are TRBV2 and TRBJ1-5; tentatively, D is TRBD1 (6 bases). The CDR3 here is CASSPQGYGQPQHF. The DNA for the CDR3 is TGTGCCAGCAGTCCACAGGGATACGGTCAGCCCCAGCATTTT.